A selection of T cell receptor beta chains follows, all from one sample in a study of early T cells in non-severe SARS-CoV-2 infection. In TCRdb, the 5' RACE reads were re-called with MiXCR into one record per CDR3 protein. The repertoire includes tens of thousands of distinct CDR3 sequences, 7.9% of them detected once, and around 12% sits in the top ten. This sample comprised whole blood, obtained at baseline. The receptors stem from an adult who was a healthcare worker with PCR-confirmed SARS-CoV-2 infection or an uninfected control (not recorded which). Each CDR3 is given with its conserved first and last residue. D genes are given only for firm matches. The size field is filled for only some rows; it gives once, few, many or a size class.

>13|TRBJ1-4|TRBV27|many|.
TGTGCCAGCAGTCGGACTTCGAGAGAAAAACTGTTTTTT
CASSRTSREKLFF
>14|TRBJ1-5|TRBV3-1|.|.
TGTGCCAGCAGCCTAGGGGACAACAATCAGCCCCAGCATTTT
CASSLGDNNQPQHF
>10|TRBJ2-1|TRBV20-1|many|.
TGCAGTGCTTGGTATAATGAGCAGTTCTTC
CSAWYNEQFF
>15|TRBJ1-4|TRBV5-1|.|.
TGCGCCAGCAGCCCGGAAGGCAGCCGAGATGAAAAACTGTTTTTT
CASSPEGSRDEKLFF
>14|TRBJ2-1|TRBV15|.|TRBD2
TGTGCCACCAGCAGGGAGCGGGGGGTTAATGAGCAGTTCTTC
CATSRERGVNEQFF
>15|TRBJ1-5|TRBV6-2/TRBV6-3|.|TRBD1
TGTGCCAGCAGTTATGGACAGGGGGGCAATCAGCCCCAGCATTTT
CASSYGQGGNQPQHF
>12|TRBJ1-1|TRBV27|.|.
TGTGCCAGCAGCCCGTATCGGGGTGAAGCTTTCTTT
CASSPYRGEAFF
>14|TRBJ2-2|TRBV7-9|many|.
TGTGCCAGCAGCTCGTGGGGAGACACCGGGGAGCTGTTTTTT
CASSSWGDTGELFF
>14|TRBJ2-7|TRBV2|few|.
TGTGCCAGCAGTGAGCAGGCAGCTTCCTACGAGCAGTACTTC
CASSEQAASYEQYF
>16|TRBJ2-3|TRBV2|few|TRBD2
TGTGCCAGCAGTGAAGGTTCCGGGACTAACACAGATACGCAGTATTTT
CASSEGSGTNTDTQYF
>18|TRBJ2-7|TRBV5-1|.|TRBD2
TGCGCCAGCAGACCTGGACTAGCGGGGGGCCCAGGCTACTACGAGCAGTACTTC
CASRPGLAGGPGYYEQYF
>14|TRBJ2-7|TRBV20-1|.|TRBD2
TGCAGTGCTCGGACTAGCGGGGGGGTACACGAGCAGTACTTC
CSARTSGGVHEQYF
>16|TRBJ2-3|TRBV28|many|.
TGTGCCAGCAGTCTCACTCAGGGAATCCTCACAGATACGCAGTATTTT
CASSLTQGILTDTQYF
>17|TRBJ2-3|TRBV25-1|few|TRBD2
TGTGCCAGCAGTGAAAATTGGGGGGGACCCCACACAGATACGCAGTATTTT
CASSENWGGPHTDTQYF
>14|TRBJ2-5|TRBV11-2|few|TRBD2
TGTGCCAGCAGCGCGGGGACTAGCGAAGAGACCCAGTACTTC
CASSAGTSEETQYF
>14|TRBJ1-1|TRBV5-5|.|.
TGTGCCAGCAGCCCCTACACCATGAACACTGAAGCTTTCTTT
CASSPYTMNTEAFF
>11|TRBJ2-1|TRBV19|few|.
TGTGCCAGTAGCTCCTACAATGAGCAGTTCTTC
CASSSYNEQFF
>13|TRBJ1-4|TRBV20-1|few|.
TGCAGTGCTTGGACGGGTTTGGGTGAAAAACTGTTTTTT
CSAWTGLGEKLFF
>15|TRBJ2-3|TRBV20-1|many|TRBD1
TGCAGTGCTACGGACAGGGTTCTGAGCACAGATACGCAGTATTTT
CSATDRVLSTDTQYF
>18|TRBJ2-5|TRBV3-1|few|.
TGTGCCAGCAGCCAAGCGTTCTTCGGGGGGCGCCAACAAGAGACCCAGTACTTC
CASSQAFFGGRQQETQYF
>11|TRBJ2-7|TRBV6-5|many|.
TGTGCCAGCAGTGTTGGGGGGGAGCAGTACTTC
CASSVGGEQYF
>13|TRBJ1-2|TRBV20-1|few|.
TGCAGTGCGAGAGGTCCCAACGTCTATGGCTACACCTTC
CSARGPNVYGYTF
>13|TRBJ2-2|TRBV19|few|.
TGTGCCAGTAGTATAGGGAACACCGGGGAGCTGTTTTTT
CASSIGNTGELFF
>17|TRBJ2-3|TRBV7-9|.|TRBD2
TGTGCCAGCAGCTCCAGGACTAGCGGGGAATACACAGATACGCAGTATTTT
CASSSRTSGEYTDTQYF
>13|TRBJ2-1|TRBV20-1|few|.
TGCAGTGCTAGCCGGACCCGAAACAATGAGCAGTTCTTC
CSASRTRNNEQFF
>15|TRBJ1-6|TRBV7-9|few|.
TGTGCCAGCAGCTCCCCCACTCCAGTTAATTCACCCCTCCACTTT
CASSSPTPVNSPLHF
>13|TRBJ1-1|TRBV6-5|many|.
TGTGCCAGCAGTGCGCAAATCCACACTGAAGCTTTCTTT
CASSAQIHTEAFF
>16|TRBJ2-3|TRBV25-1|few|TRBD1
TGTGCCAGCAGCCCCATACTGACAGGGGGGGGTGATACGCAGTATTTT
CASSPILTGGGDTQYF
>14|TRBJ2-3|TRBV11-2|.|.
TGTGCCAGCAGCCTCGGGGCCCGCACAGATACGCAGTATTTT
CASSLGARTDTQYF
>16|TRBJ2-3|TRBV14|few|.
TGTGCCAGCAGCCCTACTTTAGGACAGCCCACAGATACGCAGTATTTT
CASSPTLGQPTDTQYF
>14|TRBJ1-5|TRBV19|medium-sized|.
TGTGCCAGTAGTATCGGGGGTAGCAATCAGCCCCAGCATTTT
CASSIGGSNQPQHF
>12|TRBJ2-1|TRBV10-3|many|.
TGTGCCATCAGTGACAGTGCGGATGAGCAGTTCTTC
CAISDSADEQFF
>15|TRBJ2-7|TRBV6-5|many|.
TGTGCCAGCAGTCACACGGACGAGGGGGTCTACGAGCAGTACTTC
CASSHTDEGVYEQYF
>14|TRBJ1-5|TRBV28|.|.
TGTGCCAGCAGTTCCCACGGGGGCTATCAGCCCCAGCATTTT
CASSSHGGYQPQHF
>15|TRBJ2-7|TRBV6-6|.|.
TGTGCCAGCAGCACCCATCAGGGAGACCCCTACGAGCAGTACTTC
CASSTHQGDPYEQYF
>20|TRBJ1-5|TRBV12-2|.|.
TGTGCAAGTCGCTTAGCGGGGTTGGGACAGCCAAGGTTGGGCAATCAGCCCCAGCATTTT
CASRLAGLGQPRLGNQPQHF
>13|TRBJ1-2|TRBV19|.|.
TGTGCCAGTAAGGCGCCACAGGGCGGTGGCTACACCTTC
CASKAPQGGGYTF
>13|TRBJ1-3|TRBV6-6|many|.
TGTGCCAGCAGTTACGGCAGCCGAAACACCATATATTTT
CASSYGSRNTIYF
>11|TRBJ2-5|TRBV4-1|.|.
TGCGCCAGCAGCCACACAGGGAGCCAGTACTTC
CASSHTGSQYF
>14|TRBJ2-2|TRBV7-3|.|.
TGTGCCAGCGCTCGGGACACGGGCACCGGGGAGCTGTTTTTT
CASARDTGTGELFF
>15|TRBJ2-1|TRBV6-5|many|TRBD2
TGTGCCAGCAGTTACTCGAGACTAGCGAGCAATGAGCAGTTCTTC
CASSYSRLASNEQFF
>15|TRBJ1-1|TRBV6-1|.|TRBD1
TGTGCCAGCAGAGGACGACAGGGGAGGGGGACTGAAGCTTTCTTT
CASRGRQGRGTEAFF
>12|TRBJ2-1|TRBV20-1|few|.
TGCAGTGCAACAGAACGGGGGGCTGAGCAGTTCTTC
CSATERGAEQFF
>13|TRBJ1-2|TRBV20-1|many|.
TGCAGTACCGGGACTCAGGCCGGCTATGGCTACACCTTC
CSTGTQAGYGYTF
>15|TRBJ2-1|TRBV10-2|many|.
TGCGCCAGCAGCCAAAGCAGGGGGGCGGTCAATGAGCAGTTCTTC
CASSQSRGAVNEQFF
>14|TRBJ2-7|TRBV7-2|many|TRBD1
TGTGCCAGCAGCTCCGGACAGGGAACTTTGGAGCAGTACTTC
CASSSGQGTLEQYF
>18|TRBJ1-6|TRBV11-2|.|.
TGTGCCAGCAGCTTTAAGGGACCTACTAACTCCTATAATTCACCCCTCCACTTT
CASSFKGPTNSYNSPLHF
>16|TRBJ2-5|TRBV12-3/TRBV12-4|.|.
TGTGCCAGCTCTAACCCAGGGGGGAGTATAGAAGAGACCCAGTACTTC
CASSNPGGSIEETQYF
>15|TRBJ1-5|TRBV28|few|.
TGTGCCAGCAGTTTGGGGCAGCTTAGCAATCAGCCCCAGCATTTT
CASSLGQLSNQPQHF
>14|TRBJ1-5|TRBV28|many|.
TGTGCCAGCAGTTTTAGGTCTAGCAATCAGCCCCAGCATTTT
CASSFRSSNQPQHF
>15|TRBJ1-1|TRBV5-5|.|.
TGTGCCAGCAGCTCCAATGCAGGCAGGGGAACTGAAGCTTTCTTT
CASSSNAGRGTEAFF